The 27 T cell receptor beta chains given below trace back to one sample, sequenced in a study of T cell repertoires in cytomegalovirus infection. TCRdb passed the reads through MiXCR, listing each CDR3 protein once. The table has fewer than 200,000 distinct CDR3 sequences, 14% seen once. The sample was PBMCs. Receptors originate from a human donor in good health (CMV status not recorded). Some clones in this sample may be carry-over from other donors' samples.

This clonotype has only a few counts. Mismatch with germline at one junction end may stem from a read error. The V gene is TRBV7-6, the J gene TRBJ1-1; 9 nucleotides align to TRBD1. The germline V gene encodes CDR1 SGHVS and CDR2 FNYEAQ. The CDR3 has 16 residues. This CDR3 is CVSSRTGVIMNTEAFF. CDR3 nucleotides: TGTGTCAGCAGCAGGACAGGGGTCATCATGAACACTGAAGCTTTCTTT.

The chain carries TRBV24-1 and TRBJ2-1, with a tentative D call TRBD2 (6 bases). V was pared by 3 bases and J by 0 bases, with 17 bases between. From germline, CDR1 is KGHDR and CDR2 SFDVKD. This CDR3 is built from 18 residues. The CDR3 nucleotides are TGTGCCACCAGTGATCCTAATCCGGGGGTAGGCTCCTACAATGAGCAGTTCTTC. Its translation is CATSDPNPGVGSYNEQFF.

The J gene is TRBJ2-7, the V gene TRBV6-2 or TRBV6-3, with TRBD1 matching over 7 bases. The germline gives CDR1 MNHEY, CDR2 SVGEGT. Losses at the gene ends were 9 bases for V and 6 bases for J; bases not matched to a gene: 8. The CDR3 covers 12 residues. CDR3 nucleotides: TGTGCCAGTGGACAGGTCTTGGGCGAGCAGTACTTC. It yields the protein CASGQVLGEQYF.

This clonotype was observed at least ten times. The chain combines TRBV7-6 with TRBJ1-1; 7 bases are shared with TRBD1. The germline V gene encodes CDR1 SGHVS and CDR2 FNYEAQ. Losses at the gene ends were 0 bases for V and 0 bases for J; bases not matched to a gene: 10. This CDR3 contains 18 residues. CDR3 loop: CASSLAFTGARMNTEAFF. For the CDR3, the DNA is TGTGCCAGCAGCTTAGCATTTACAGGGGCGAGAATGAACACTGAAGCTTTCTTT.

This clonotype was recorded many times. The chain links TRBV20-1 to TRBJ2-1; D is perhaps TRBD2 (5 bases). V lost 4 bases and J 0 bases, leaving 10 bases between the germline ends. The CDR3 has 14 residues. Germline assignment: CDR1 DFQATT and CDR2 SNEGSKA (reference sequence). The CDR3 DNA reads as TGCAGTGCTAACCCGGGGTTCTCCTACAATGAGCAGTTCTTC. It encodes CSANPGFSYNEQFF.

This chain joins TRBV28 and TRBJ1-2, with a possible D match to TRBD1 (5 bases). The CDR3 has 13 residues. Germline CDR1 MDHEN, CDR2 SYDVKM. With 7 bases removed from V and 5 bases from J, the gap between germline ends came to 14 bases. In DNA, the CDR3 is TGTGCCAGCACCGCGGGGGTATTGTATGGCTACACCTTC. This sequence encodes CASTAGVLYGYTF.

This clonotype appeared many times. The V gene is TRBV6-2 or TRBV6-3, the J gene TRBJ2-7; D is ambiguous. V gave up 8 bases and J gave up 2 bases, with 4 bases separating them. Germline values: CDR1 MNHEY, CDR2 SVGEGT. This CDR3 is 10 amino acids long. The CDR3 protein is CASGPYEQYF. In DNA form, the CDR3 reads TGTGCCAGCGGACCCTACGAGCAGTACTTC.

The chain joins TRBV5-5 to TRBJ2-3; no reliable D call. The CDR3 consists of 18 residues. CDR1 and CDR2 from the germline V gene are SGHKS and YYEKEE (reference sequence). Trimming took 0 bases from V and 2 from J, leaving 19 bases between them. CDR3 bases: TGTGCCAGCAGCTTGGGTCCTAGGCAGGCTTATTACACAGATACGCAGTATTTT. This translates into CASSLGPRQAYYTDTQYF.

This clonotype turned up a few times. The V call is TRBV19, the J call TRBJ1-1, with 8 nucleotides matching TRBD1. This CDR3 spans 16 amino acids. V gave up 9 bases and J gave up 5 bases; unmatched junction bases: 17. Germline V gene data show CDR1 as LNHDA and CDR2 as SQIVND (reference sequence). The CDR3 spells CASKPLSWQGATEAFF. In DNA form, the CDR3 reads TGTGCCAGCAAACCGCTGTCCTGGCAGGGGGCGACTGAAGCTTTCTTT.

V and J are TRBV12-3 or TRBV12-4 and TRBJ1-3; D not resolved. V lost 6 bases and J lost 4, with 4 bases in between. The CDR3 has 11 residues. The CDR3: CASSMGNTIYF. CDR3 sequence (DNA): TGTGCCAGCAGCATGGGAAACACCATATATTTT.

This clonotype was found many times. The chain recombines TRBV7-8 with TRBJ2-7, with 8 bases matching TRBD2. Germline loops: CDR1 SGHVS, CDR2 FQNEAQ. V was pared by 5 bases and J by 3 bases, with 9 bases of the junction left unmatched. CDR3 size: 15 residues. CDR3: CASSPRAGANYEQYV. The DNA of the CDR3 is TGTGCCAGCAGCCCCCGAGCGGGAGCCAACTACGAGCAGTACGTC.

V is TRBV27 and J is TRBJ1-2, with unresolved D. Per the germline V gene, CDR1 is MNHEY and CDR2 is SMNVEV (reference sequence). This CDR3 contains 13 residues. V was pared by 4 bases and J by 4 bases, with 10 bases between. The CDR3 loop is CASSSDRFYGYTF. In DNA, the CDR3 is TGTGCCAGCAGTTCAGACCGTTTCTATGGCTACACCTTC.

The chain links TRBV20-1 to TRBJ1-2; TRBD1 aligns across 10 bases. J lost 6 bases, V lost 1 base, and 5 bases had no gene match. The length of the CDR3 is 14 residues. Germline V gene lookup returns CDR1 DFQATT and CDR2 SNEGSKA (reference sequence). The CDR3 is CSARVDRGKDGYTF. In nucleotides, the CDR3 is TGCAGTGCTAGAGTGGACAGGGGGAAGGATGGCTACACCTTC.

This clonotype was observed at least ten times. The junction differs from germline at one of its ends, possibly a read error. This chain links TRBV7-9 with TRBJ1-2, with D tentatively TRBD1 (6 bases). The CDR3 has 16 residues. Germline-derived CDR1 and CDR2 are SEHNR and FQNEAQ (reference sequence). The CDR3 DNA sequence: TGTGCCAGCAGCCTAACCGGGACAAGGATTAACAATGGCTACACCTTC. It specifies CASSLTGTRINNGYTF.

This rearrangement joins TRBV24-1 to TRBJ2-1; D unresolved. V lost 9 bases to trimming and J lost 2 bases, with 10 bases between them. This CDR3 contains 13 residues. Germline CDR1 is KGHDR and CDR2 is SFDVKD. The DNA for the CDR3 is TGTGCCACCGGTGGGTTAGCCTACAATGAGCAGTTCTTC. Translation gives CATGGLAYNEQFF.

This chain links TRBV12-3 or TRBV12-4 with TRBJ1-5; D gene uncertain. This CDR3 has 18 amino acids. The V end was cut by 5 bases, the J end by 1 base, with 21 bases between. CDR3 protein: CASSLFRGRKGSNQPQHF. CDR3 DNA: TGTGCCAGCAGTCTCTTTCGAGGGCGGAAAGGGAGCAATCAGCCCCAGCATTTT.

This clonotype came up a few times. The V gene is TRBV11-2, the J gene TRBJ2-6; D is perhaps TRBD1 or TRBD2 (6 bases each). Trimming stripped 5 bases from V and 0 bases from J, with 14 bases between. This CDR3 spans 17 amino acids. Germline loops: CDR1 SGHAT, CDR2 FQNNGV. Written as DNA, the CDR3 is TGTGCCAGCAGCCTGAGGGGGGTTAGCTCTGGGGCCAACGTCCTGACTTTC. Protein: CASSLRGVSSGANVLTF.

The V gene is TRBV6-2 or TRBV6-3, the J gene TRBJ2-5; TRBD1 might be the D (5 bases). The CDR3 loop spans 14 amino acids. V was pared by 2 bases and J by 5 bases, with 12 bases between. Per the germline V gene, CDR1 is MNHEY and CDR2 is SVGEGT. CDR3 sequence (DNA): TGTGCCAGCAGTTACCTAGGGGAATTTGAGACCCAGTACTTC. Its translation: CASSYLGEFETQYF.

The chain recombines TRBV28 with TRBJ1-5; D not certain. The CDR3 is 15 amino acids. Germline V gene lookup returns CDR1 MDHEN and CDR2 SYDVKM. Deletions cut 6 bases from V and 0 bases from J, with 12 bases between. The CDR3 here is CASRTQEYSNQPQHF. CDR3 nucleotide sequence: TGTGCCAGCAGGACTCAGGAATATAGCAATCAGCCCCAGCATTTT.

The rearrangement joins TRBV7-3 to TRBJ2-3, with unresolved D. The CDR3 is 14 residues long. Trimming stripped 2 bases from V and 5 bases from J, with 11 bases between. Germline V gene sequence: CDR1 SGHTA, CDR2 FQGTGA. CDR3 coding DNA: TGTGCCAGCAGCTTATTGGCGGCAGGAGATACGCAGTATTTT. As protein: CASSLLAAGDTQYF.

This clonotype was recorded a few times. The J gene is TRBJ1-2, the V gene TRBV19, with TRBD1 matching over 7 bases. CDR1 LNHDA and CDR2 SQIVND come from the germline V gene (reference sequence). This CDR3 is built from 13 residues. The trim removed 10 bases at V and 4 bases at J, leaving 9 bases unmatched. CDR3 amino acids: CAIRQGGSYGYTF. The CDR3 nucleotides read TGTGCCATCCGACAGGGAGGAAGCTATGGCTACACCTTC.

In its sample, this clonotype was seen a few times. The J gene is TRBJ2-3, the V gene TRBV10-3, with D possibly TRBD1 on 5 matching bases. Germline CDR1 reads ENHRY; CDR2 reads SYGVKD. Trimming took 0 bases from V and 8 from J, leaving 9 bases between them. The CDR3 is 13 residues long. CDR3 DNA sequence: TGTGCCATCAGTGAGTCGAAAGGGGTTACGCAGTATTTT. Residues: CAISESKGVTQYF.

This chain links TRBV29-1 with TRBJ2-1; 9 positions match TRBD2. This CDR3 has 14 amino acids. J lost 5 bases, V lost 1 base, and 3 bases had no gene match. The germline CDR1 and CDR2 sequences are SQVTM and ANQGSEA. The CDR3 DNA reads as TGCAGCGTTGAAGGTCTAGCGGGGCACAATGAGCAGTTCTTC. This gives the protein CSVEGLAGHNEQFF.

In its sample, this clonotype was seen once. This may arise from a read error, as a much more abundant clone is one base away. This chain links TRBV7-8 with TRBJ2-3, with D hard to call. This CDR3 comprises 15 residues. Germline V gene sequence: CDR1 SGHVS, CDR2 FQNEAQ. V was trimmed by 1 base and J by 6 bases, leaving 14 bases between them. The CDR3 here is CASSLDSHSHDTQYF. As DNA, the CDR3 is TGTGCCAGCAGCTTAGATTCCCACAGCCACGATACGCAGTATTTT. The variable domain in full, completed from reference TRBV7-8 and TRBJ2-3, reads GAGVSQSPRYKVAKRGQDVALRCDPISGHVSLFWYQQALGQGPEFLTYFQNEAQLDKSGLPSDRFFAERPEGSVSTLKIQRTQQEDSAVYLCASSLDSHSHDTQYFGPGTRLTVL.

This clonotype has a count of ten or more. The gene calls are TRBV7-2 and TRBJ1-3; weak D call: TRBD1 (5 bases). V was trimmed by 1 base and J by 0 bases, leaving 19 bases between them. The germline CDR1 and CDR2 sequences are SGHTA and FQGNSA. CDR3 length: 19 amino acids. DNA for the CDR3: TGTGCCAGCAGCTTAGGGAGGGTGGGGGGAGGGAACTCTGGAAACACCATATATTTT. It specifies CASSLGRVGGGNSGNTIYF.

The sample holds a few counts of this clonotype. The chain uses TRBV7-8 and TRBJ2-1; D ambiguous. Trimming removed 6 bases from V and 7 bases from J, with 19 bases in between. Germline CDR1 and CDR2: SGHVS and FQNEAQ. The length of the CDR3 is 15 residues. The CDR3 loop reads CASRETPNWLNEQFF. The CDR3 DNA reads TGTGCCAGCAGGGAAACCCCGAATTGGTTGAATGAGCAGTTCTTC. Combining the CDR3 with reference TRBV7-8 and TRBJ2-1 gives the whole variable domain GAGVSQSPRYKVAKRGQDVALRCDPISGHVSLFWYQQALGQGPEFLTYFQNEAQLDKSGLPSDRFFAERPEGSVSTLKIQRTQQEDSAVYLCASRETPNWLNEQFFGPGTRLTVL.

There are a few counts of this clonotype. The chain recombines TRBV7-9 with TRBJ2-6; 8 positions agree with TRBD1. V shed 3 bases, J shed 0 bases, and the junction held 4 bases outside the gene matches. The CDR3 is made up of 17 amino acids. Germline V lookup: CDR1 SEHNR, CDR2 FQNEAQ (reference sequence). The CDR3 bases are TGTGCCAGCAGCTTCGGACAGGGCAACTCTGGGGCCAACGTCCTGACTTTC. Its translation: CASSFGQGNSGANVLTF.